This TCR beta chain comes out of a study of beta chain features in type 1 diabetes. The sequenced template was cDNA made from the entire isolated RNA. Sequencing was performed with immunoSEQ multiplex PCR; in TCRdb, only in-frame clones are kept and a portion is missing. Among 680,000 or so clones listed, less than 20% were seen once. Heparinised blood was drawn once per donor, averaging approximately 0.12 L. CD4+ naive, central memory, regulatory and stem cell-like memory cells were sorted via CD45RO/CCR7/CD25/CD127/CD95/CD27. This clone was counted only a few times. Its antigen remains unknown. Unmatched junction bases numbered 9, after V lost 1 base and J lost 5 bases. The CDR3 is made up of 16 amino acids. Germline CDR1 reads SEHNR; CDR2 reads FQNEAQ (reference sequence). General observations from the study: Fewer insertions but more deletions were seen at VDJ junctions in type 1 diabetes patients.

The rearrangement joins TRBV7-9 to TRBJ2-3, with 7 positions matching TRBD2. Material for sequencing was naive CD4+ T cells from blood. The receptor was derived from a young man in good health. The CDR3 sequence: CASSLVGGSTQDTQYF. DNA of the CDR3: TGTGCCAGCAGCTTAGTTGGCGGGAGTACCCAAGATACGCAGTATTTT.